These 23 T cell receptor beta chains came from one sample sequenced in a study of blood T cells in healthy people across ages (dated by TCRdb to the mid-2010s). Preparation of the library involved 5' RACE. Data came from an Illumina HiSeq 2500. A second PCR of roughly 6 to 12 cycles was performed with a sample-barcoded 5' primer and a J-beta primer mix. Using fastp trimming at Q25 and MiXCR clonotype assembly, TCRdb reanalyzed the public sequencing data and kept in-frame beta chains. Each entry merges the rows of one CDR3 protein and shows their most common DNA and genes. The sample contains roughly 800,000 distinct CDR3 sequences, about 53% of them found a single time. The ten largest clones add up to about 42% of the sample. The sample taken for sequencing was blood. These receptors all come from an older man in good health.

This sequence joins TRBV7-2 and TRBJ2-4, with D tentatively TRBD2 (6 bases). With the DNA end fitting TRBJ2-7 better, the J assignment may be wrong. Germline CDR1 reads SGHTA; CDR2 reads FQGNSA. CDR3 length equals 14 residues. CDR3 in DNA: TGTGCCAGCAGTAGGGACTCAAAAACCTACGAGCAGTACTTC. Protein: CASSRDSKTYEQYF.

The chain links TRBV20-1 to TRBJ2-7; D possibly matches TRBD1 or TRBD2 (5 bases each). In germline, CDR1 is DFQATT, CDR2 SNEGSKA (reference sequence). Trimming pared 6 bases from V and 3 bases from J, leaving 21 bases between. The CDR3 length is 15 residues. Here the CDR3 DNA reads TGCAGTGCGACGGATCCGAGGGGAAATGGCTACGAGCAGTACTTC. Residues: CSATDPRGNGYEQYF.

The chain carries TRBV7-6 and TRBJ2-4; no reliable D call. The closer fit of TRBJ2-5 to the DNA end suggests the J call may be wrong. The CDR3 covers 13 residues. The germline V gene has CDR1 SGHVS and CDR2 FNYEAQ. CDR3 loop: CASSSRQTETQYF. For the CDR3, the DNA is TGTGCCAGCAGCTCCCGACAAACCGAGACCCAGTACTTC.

The V call is TRBV9, the J call TRBJ1-2; D is undetermined. V shed 3 bases and J shed 0 bases, with 9 bases lying between them. Germline CDR1 is SGDLS and CDR2 is YYNGEE. The CDR3 has 14 residues. CDR3 sequence: CASSAMRTNYGYTF. Written as DNA, the CDR3 is TGTGCCAGCAGCGCAATGAGGACTAACTATGGCTACACCTTC.

This chain connects TRBV9 to TRBJ2-7; 8 nucleotides match TRBD1. The end of the DNA fits TRBJ2-5 better, so the J call may be wrong. The CDR3 extends over 11 amino acids. Per the germline V gene, CDR1 is SGDLS and CDR2 is YYNGEE. CDR3 DNA: TGTGCCAGCGGGACAGGTGAGACCCAGTACTTC. Translated, it gives CASGTGETQYF.

The gene calls are TRBV15 and TRBJ1-5, with D tentatively TRBD1 (5 bases). V was pared by 5 bases and J by 6 bases, with 23 bases between. The CDR3 is 17 residues long. Germline V CDR1 and CDR2: LNHNV, YYDKDF (reference sequence). The CDR3 sequence is CATSPDTFPGGIQPQHF. In DNA, the CDR3 is TGTGCCACCAGCCCGGACACCTTCCCGGGAGGGATTCAGCCCCAGCATTTT.

The rearrangement links TRBV12-3 or TRBV12-4 to TRBJ2-2; D is perhaps TRBD2 (5 bases). This CDR3 has 15 amino acids. V was trimmed by 2 bases and J by 4 bases, leaving 11 bases between them. The DNA of the CDR3 is TGTGCCAGCAGTTTAACCGGCCGGGGCACCGGGGAGCTGTTTTTT. Translation gives CASSLTGRGTGELFF.

The chain employs TRBV20-1 and TRBJ2-1, with 10 bases fitting TRBD1. The germline CDR1 and CDR2 sequences are DFQATT and SNEGSKA (reference sequence). The CDR3 runs to 14 residues. The trim removed 1 base at V and 9 bases at J, leaving 6 bases unmatched. Here the CDR3 reads CSARGDRGIREQFF. For the CDR3, the DNA is TGCAGTGCTAGAGGGGACAGGGGAATCCGTGAGCAGTTCTTC.

This clonotype has at least ten counts. The J gene is TRBJ2-1, the V gene TRBV5-1, with D unclear. This CDR3 contains 13 residues. Trimming shortened V by 7 bases and J by 0 bases, and 8 bases separated the two germline ends. Germline-derived CDR1 and CDR2 are SGHRS and YFSETQ. CDR3 in DNA: TGCGCCAGCTCGGATAGCTCCTACAATGAGCAGTTCTTC. This encodes CASSDSSYNEQFF.

V usage is TRBV3-1 and J usage is TRBJ2-7; TRBD1 aligns across 8 bases. Per the germline V gene, CDR1 is LGHDT and CDR2 is YNNKEL (reference sequence). V was clipped by 5 bases and J by 1 base; unmatched bases: 7. The CDR3 runs to 15 residues. CDR3 bases: TGTGCCAGCAGCGCGAACAGGGGGTGGTCCTACGAGCAGTACTTC. This gives the protein CASSANRGWSYEQYF.

The chain uses TRBV29-1 and TRBJ2-5; the match to TRBD2 covers 11 bases. In germline, CDR1 is SQVTM, CDR2 ANQGSEA. The CDR3 consists of 12 residues. V lost 6 bases, J lost 5 bases, and 2 bases stayed unmatched. The CDR3 loop reads CSVLAGAETQYF. The CDR3 DNA sequence: TGCAGCGTACTAGCGGGAGCGGAGACCCAGTACTTC.

The V call is TRBV7-2, the J call TRBJ2-3, with 12 bases matching TRBD2. The CDR3 sequence is 16 residues long. V gave up 1 base and J gave up 14 bases; unmatched junction bases: 13. The germline gives CDR1 SGHTA, CDR2 FQGNSA. This chain's CDR3 is CASSLVLAGGYRDAYF. DNA of the CDR3: TGTGCCAGCAGCTTAGTGCTAGCGGGAGGGTACAGAGACGCGTATTTT.

The chain links TRBV27 to TRBJ2-4, with 13 bases matching TRBD2. V gave up 6 bases and J gave up 3 bases; unmatched junction bases: 5. This CDR3 comprises 16 residues. Per germline, CDR1 MNHEY and CDR2 SMNVEV (reference sequence). CDR3 nucleotides: TGTGCCAGCAGCCCACGGACTAGCGGGAGCAAAAACATTCAGTACTTC. Amino acids: CASSPRTSGSKNIQYF.

The chain recombines TRBV2 with TRBJ2-7; TRBD1 aligns across 7 bases. After removal of 6 bases from V and 0 bases from J, the junction contained 5 bases not matched to a gene. Germline CDR1 and CDR2: SNHLY and FYNNEI. This CDR3 has 14 amino acids. The DNA for the CDR3 is TGTGCCAGCAGAGGACAGGTCCTCTCCTACGAGCAGTACTTC. Translation gives CASRGQVLSYEQYF.

This clonotype was observed a few times. The chain has TRBV29-1 and TRBJ2-2; 10 bases map to TRBD2. Germline V gene lookup returns CDR1 SQVTM and CDR2 ANQGSEA. The V and J ends lost 6 bases and 4 bases, in that order; junction bases with no gene match: 5. The CDR3 sequence is 14 residues long. The CDR3: CSVASGRRTGELFF. In nucleotides, the CDR3 is TGCAGCGTAGCTAGCGGGAGACGCACCGGGGAGCTGTTTTTT.

The rearrangement links TRBV20-1 to TRBJ2-5, with 9 bases that match TRBD1. CDR1 DFQATT and CDR2 SNEGSKA come from the germline V gene (reference sequence). After removal of 3 bases from V and 0 bases from J, the junction contained 2 bases not matched to a gene. The CDR3 sequence is 14 residues long. This chain's CDR3 is CSARGTGYQETQYF. In DNA, the CDR3 is TGCAGTGCTAGGGGGACAGGGTACCAAGAGACCCAGTACTTC.

This clonotype was detected only a few times. CDR3 protein: CSVEQTNTGELFF. The CDR3 coding sequence is TGCAGCGTTGAACAGACGAACACCGGGGAGCTGTTTTTT. The chain uses TRBV29-1 and TRBJ2-2; the D is unclear. The CDR3 sequence is 13 residues long. Germline V gene sequence: CDR1 SQVTM, CDR2 ANQGSEA. V lost 2 bases to trimming and J lost 0 bases, with 4 bases between them.

This clonotype was seen only once. The genes are TRBV5-5 and TRBJ1-4; D uncertain. This CDR3 contains 18 residues. Germline CDR1 and CDR2: SGHKS and YYEKEE (reference sequence). Trimming left V 0 bases short and J 0 bases short, with 15 bases between. The CDR3 spells CASSLAPDGLATNEKLFF. CDR3 DNA: TGTGCCAGCAGCTTGGCCCCGGACGGTCTTGCAACTAATGAAAAACTGTTTTTT.

The CDR3 sequence is CASSLEGLGGGTEAFF. As DNA, the CDR3 is TGTGCCAGCAGCTTAGAGGGCCTTGGAGGGGGCACTGAAGCTTTCTTT. The chain combines TRBV7-8 with TRBJ1-1; maybe TRBD1 (6 bases). Trimming stripped 1 base from V and 4 bases from J, with 16 bases between. CDR1 SGHVS and CDR2 FQNEAQ come from the germline V gene. This CDR3 has 16 amino acids. Filled out from reference TRBV7-8 and TRBJ1-1, the complete variable domain reads GAGVSQSPRYKVAKRGQDVALRCDPISGHVSLFWYQQALGQGPEFLTYFQNEAQLDKSGLPSDRFFAERPEGSVSTLKIQRTQQEDSAVYLCASSLEGLGGGTEAFFGQGTRLTVV.

This clonotype was recorded a few times. The chain is built from TRBV29-1 and TRBJ2-1; 12 bases match TRBD2. The J segment lost 8 bases and the V segment lost 7 bases, leaving 6 bases of the junction unmatched. Germline values: CDR1 SQVTM, CDR2 ANQGSEA. CDR3 length: 13 amino acids. The CDR3 DNA is TGCAGCGAGTTACTAGCGGGAGGCCATGAGCAGTTCTTC. Residues: CSELLAGGHEQFF.

V usage is TRBV7-9 and J usage is TRBJ1-5; D ambiguous. Germline V lookup: CDR1 SEHNR, CDR2 FQNEAQ (reference sequence). V lost 1 base and J 4 bases, leaving 14 bases between the germline ends. The CDR3 is 16 amino acids. This CDR3 reads CASSLVPGSVNQPQHF. In DNA, the CDR3 is TGTGCCAGCAGCTTAGTTCCGGGGTCAGTAAATCAGCCCCAGCATTTT.

A single count supports this clonotype. The genes are TRBV10-3 and TRBJ2-4; TRBD2 matches 8 bases. The J call may be mistaken, given a closer DNA end match to TRBJ2-7. The CDR3 covers 14 residues. In germline, CDR1 is ENHRY, CDR2 SYGVKD. Here the CDR3 reads CATSKLADAYEQYF. The CDR3 DNA follows: TGTGCCACCAGCAAACTAGCGGACGCCTACGAGCAGTACTTC.

V usage is TRBV2 and J usage is TRBJ1-5; 8 bases align to TRBD1. With 5 bases clipped from V and 8 bases from J, the junction kept 8 bases outside the gene matches. Germline loops: CDR1 SNHLY, CDR2 FYNNEI. The CDR3 runs 14 residues. CDR3 nucleotide sequence: TGTGCCAGCAGTCCTGACAGGGGAAGAGAGCCCCAGCATTTT. Translated, it gives CASSPDRGREPQHF.